One T cell receptor beta chain is described in this entry. Survey-level resolution applied to immunoSEQ assay v3.0. Sequencing was performed with immunoSEQ multiplex PCR; in TCRdb, only in-frame clones are kept and a portion is missing. The sample contains over 35,000 clones, roughly 93% of which appear only once. This specimen belongs to a study of long-term antiretroviral therapy in people with HIV. Per germline, CDR1 LNHNV and CDR2 YYDKDF (reference sequence). This CDR3 comprises 17 residues. After removal of 0 bases from V and 1 base from J, the junction contained 4 bases not matched to a gene. The chain joins TRBV15 to TRBJ2-4; TRBD1 aligns across 9 bases. This clonotype was sampled from a man under 40 with HIV. Material: unsorted PBMCs, obtained about 9 years after starting antiretroviral therapy. The CDR3 reads CATSRDLGTGAKNIQYF. The CDR3 DNA sequence: TGTGCCACCAGCAGAGATCTAGGGACAGGGGCCAAAAACATTCAGTACTTC.